The 28 T cell receptor beta chains reported below all come from one sample, sequenced in a study of blood T cell repertoires in COVID-19. Sequenced by immunoSEQ multiplex PCR; TCRdb stores in-frame clones only, minus some. The repertoire has about 170,000 clones, approximately 90% of them found once; the top ten carry more than 2%. The sequencing input was peripheral blood. The receptors come from a man in his forties or fifties who had recovered from COVID-19.

This clone was observed once. The chain carries TRBV6-5 and TRBJ2-7, with 8 bases fitting TRBD2. The V gene's germline CDR1 is MNHEY and CDR2 SVGAGI. The CDR3 covers 16 residues. V lost 0 bases, J lost 3 bases, and 7 bases stayed unmatched. The CDR3: CASSYSAGGNRYEQYF. DNA for the CDR3: TGTGCCAGCAGTTACTCGGCGGGAGGAAACCGCTACGAGCAGTACTTC.

The V gene is TRBV7-9, the J gene TRBJ2-7, with D possibly being TRBD2 (7 bases). CDR1 is SEHNR and CDR2 is FQNEAQ in the germline V gene (reference sequence). V gave up 3 bases and J gave up 2 bases, with 14 bases separating them. The CDR3 is 15 residues long. The CDR3: CASSFTGRTAYEQYF. CDR3 in DNA: TGTGCCAGCAGCTTCACCGGGAGGACAGCCTACGAGCAGTACTTC.

The chain is built from TRBV19 and TRBJ1-4; TRBD1 aligns across 7 bases. The CDR3 spans 17 residues. Germline trimming cut 5 bases from V and 0 bases from J; bases unmatched to any gene: 9. Germline values: CDR1 LNHDA, CDR2 SQIVND (reference sequence). CDR3 amino acids: CASSPPGQFATNEKLFF. In DNA, the CDR3 is TGTGCCAGTAGTCCGCCGGGACAGTTTGCAACTAATGAAAAACTGTTTTTT.

This clone showed up just once. The rearrangement links TRBV11-2 to TRBJ1-1; D is perhaps TRBD1 (6 bases). Germline assignment: CDR1 SGHAT and CDR2 FQNNGV. Trimming removed 0 bases from V and 2 bases from J, with 13 bases in between. The CDR3 runs 16 residues. CDR3 protein: CASSLEGASGNTEAFF. Here the CDR3 DNA reads TGTGCCAGCAGCTTAGAGGGGGCTAGTGGAAACACTGAAGCTTTCTTT.

J is TRBJ2-1 and V is TRBV6-2 or TRBV6-3, with 7 positions matching TRBD1. Unmatched junction bases numbered 2, after V lost 6 bases and J lost 3 bases. The CDR3 is made up of 13 amino acids. Germline values: CDR1 MNHEY, CDR2 SVGEGT. The CDR3 nucleotides read TGTGCCAGCAGCCGGGACAGCTACAATGAGCAGTTCTTC. This encodes CASSRDSYNEQFF.

J is TRBJ2-2 and V is TRBV5-1; D is undetermined. Germline V gene lookup returns CDR1 SGHRS and CDR2 YFSETQ. Trimming removed 4 bases at V and 0 bases at J, with 10 bases between. This CDR3 is built from 15 residues. The CDR3, as DNA: TGCGCCAGCAGCGAGACAAATACGAACACCGGGGAGCTGTTTTTT. It specifies CASSETNTNTGELFF.

The V and J genes are TRBV29-1 and TRBJ1-5; 9 nucleotides agree with TRBD1. The CDR3 runs to 14 residues. In germline, CDR1 is SQVTM, CDR2 ANQGSEA. V was pared by 5 bases and J by 4 bases, with 6 bases of the junction left unmatched. The CDR3 loop is CSVTGTGSNQPQHF. The CDR3 DNA is TGCAGCGTTACCGGGACAGGGAGTAATCAGCCCCAGCATTTT.

The chain joins TRBV6-1 to TRBJ1-2, with TRBD1 as a possible D gene (6 bases). V lost 3 bases and J 0 bases, leaving 11 bases between the germline ends. The V gene's germline CDR1 is MNHNS and CDR2 SASEGT. The CDR3 has 15 amino acids. CDR3 coding DNA: TGTGCCAGCAGTGACCTGACAGGACCTAACTATGGCTACACCTTC. It yields the protein CASSDLTGPNYGYTF.

The chain carries TRBV20-1 and TRBJ1-2, with a weak D call TRBD1 (5 bases). The CDR3 is 11 amino acids. CDR1 and CDR2 from the germline V gene are DFQATT and SNEGSKA (reference sequence). Trimming stripped 2 bases from V and 6 bases from J, with 7 bases between. The CDR3 bases are TGCAGTGCTAGAAAAGGGGATGGCTACACCTTC. Its translation: CSARKGDGYTF.

This chain connects TRBV7-3 to TRBJ2-1; 7 nucleotides match TRBD2. V shed 5 bases and J 12 bases; nucleotides not matched to a gene: 19. Germline V lookup: CDR1 SGHTA, CDR2 FQGTGA. This CDR3 has 16 residues. The CDR3 protein is CASSLGPGLPSPGQFF. The CDR3 nucleotides read TGTGCCAGCAGCCTCGGTCCGGGACTACCCTCCCCAGGGCAGTTCTTC.

This chain joins TRBV18 and TRBJ1-1; D possibly corresponds to TRBD1 (5 bases). Trimming left V 4 bases short and J 12 bases short, with 15 bases between. Germline CDR1 is KGHSH and CDR2 is LQKENI. The CDR3 loop spans 12 amino acids. The CDR3 bases are TGTGCCAGCTCACGGAGGGACGGGGGAACTTTCTTT. This encodes CASSRRDGGTFF.

This chain links TRBV29-1 with TRBJ2-2; 8 nucleotides agree with TRBD2. CDR1 is SQVTM, CDR2 ANQGSEA, per germline. J was trimmed by 0 bases and V by 7 bases; bases with no gene match: 10. The CDR3 is made up of 16 amino acids. The CDR3 sequence is CSAKTSVVANTGELFF. DNA for the CDR3: TGCAGCGCCAAGACTAGCGTAGTCGCGAACACCGGGGAGCTGTTTTTT.

The chain carries TRBV7-2 and TRBJ1-3; 7 positions match TRBD1. V was pared by 1 base and J by 3 bases, with 6 bases of the junction left unmatched. CDR1 and CDR2 from the germline V gene are SGHTA and FQGNSA. CDR3 length equals 16 residues. The CDR3 region is CASSLVTGMVGNTIYF. The CDR3 bases are TGTGCCAGCAGCTTAGTGACAGGGATGGTTGGAAACACCATATATTTT.

The rearrangement links TRBV6-5 to TRBJ2-1, with 9 bases that match TRBD1. This CDR3 is built from 14 residues. The J segment lost 8 bases and the V segment lost 4 bases, leaving 6 bases of the junction unmatched. CDR1 MNHEY and CDR2 SVGAGI come from the germline V gene. CDR3 residues: CASSSGDRVHEQFF. The CDR3 DNA reads as TGTGCCAGCAGTTCGGGGGACAGGGTGCATGAGCAGTTCTTC.

V is TRBV6-2 or TRBV6-3 and J is TRBJ2-7; D possibly corresponds to TRBD2 (6 bases). Trimming shortened V by 7 bases and J by 5 bases, and 18 bases separated the two germline ends. Germline loops: CDR1 MNHEY, CDR2 SVGEGT. The CDR3 spans 14 residues. The CDR3 region has the DNA TGTGCCAGCAACCCCGGGACTCCAGACCACGAGCAGTACTTC. Encoded protein: CASNPGTPDHEQYF.

The rearrangement links TRBV5-6 to TRBJ1-6; 9 bases fit TRBD1. Germline V gives CDR1 SGHDT, CDR2 YYEEEE. J gave up 6 bases and V 2 bases, and 3 bases lay outside the gene matches. This CDR3 has 15 amino acids. The CDR3 DNA reads as TGTGCCAGCAGCTTTGCGGGACAGGGTAATTCACCCCTCCACTTT. It codes for CASSFAGQGNSPLHF.

The V call is TRBV6-5, the J call TRBJ2-7, with TRBD2 as a possible D gene (6 bases). Germline V gene lookup returns CDR1 MNHEY and CDR2 SVGAGI. V lost 7 bases and J lost 0, with 13 bases in between. There are 14 residues in the CDR3. CDR3 amino acids: CASTMGLNSYEQYF. In nucleotides, the CDR3 is TGTGCCAGCACCATGGGACTGAACTCCTACGAGCAGTACTTC.

This clone was detected only once. The CDR3 region has the DNA TGTGCCAGCAGCTTAACTAGCGGGCGTGAAGAGACCCAGTACTTC. Translated, it gives CASSLTSGREETQYF. V and J are TRBV7-7 and TRBJ2-5; 9 bases are a match to TRBD2. V was pared by 2 bases and J by 3 bases, with 4 bases of the junction left unmatched. Germline CDR1 is SSHAT and CDR2 is FNYEAQ (reference sequence). This CDR3 spans 15 amino acids.

This chain links TRBV6-5 with TRBJ2-7; D remains unclear. The CDR3 length is 10 residues. The V gene's germline CDR1 is MNHEY and CDR2 SVGAGI. The germline V and J ends were trimmed by 10 bases and 0 bases, with 4 bases remaining between them. The CDR3 region is CAILSYEQYF. CDR3 nucleotides: TGTGCCATCCTCTCCTACGAGCAGTACTTC.

The chain links TRBV19 to TRBJ1-2; no reliable D call. Germline-derived CDR1 and CDR2 are LNHDA and SQIVND (reference sequence). The CDR3 totals 13 residues. The germline V and J ends were trimmed by 6 bases and 4 bases, with 12 bases remaining between them. This CDR3 reads CASSSPSGYGYTF. Here the CDR3 DNA reads TGTGCCAGTAGCTCACCGAGTGGCTATGGCTACACCTTC.

In this sample, this clone turned up a few times. The chain links TRBV11-2 to TRBJ1-2; 9 bases agree with TRBD1. Germline CDR1 is SGHAT and CDR2 is FQNNGV. The CDR3 extends over 15 amino acids. V dropped 5 bases and J dropped 0; count of bases not matched to a gene: 4. CDR3 protein: CASSTRQGANYGYTF. The CDR3 DNA follows: TGTGCCAGCAGCACTAGACAGGGGGCTAACTATGGCTACACCTTC.

The rearrangement links TRBV28 to TRBJ2-3; 7 nucleotides line up with TRBD1. The germline gives CDR1 MDHEN, CDR2 SYDVKM. The CDR3 is 15 amino acids. The V and J ends lost 6 bases and 4 bases, in that order; junction bases with no gene match: 10. The CDR3 DNA sequence: TGTGCCAGCAGCTCGACACAGGGGTACGCAGATACGCAGTATTTT. Protein sequence: CASSSTQGYADTQYF.

A single count supports this clone. The J gene is TRBJ2-1, the V gene TRBV9, with TRBD2 matching over 11 bases. V was clipped by 3 bases and J by 7 bases; unmatched bases: 15. CDR3 length equals 18 residues. CDR1 and CDR2 (germline): SGDLS, YYNGEE. This CDR3 reads CASSEALGLAGGPNEQFF. Written as DNA, the CDR3 is TGTGCCAGCAGCGAGGCCCTGGGATTAGCGGGGGGGCCTAATGAGCAGTTCTTC.

The chain recombines TRBV6-4 with TRBJ2-3, with D perhaps matching TRBD1 (5 bases). Germline CDR1 and CDR2: MRHNA and SNTAGT. V dropped 3 bases and J dropped 4 bases, with 11 bases sitting between them. The CDR3 sequence is 14 residues long. CDR3 bases: TGTGCCAGCAGTGAAGGTCAGGGCTCAGATACGCAGTATTTT. As protein: CASSEGQGSDTQYF.

The chain has TRBV7-2 and TRBJ2-7; 7 bases agree with TRBD2. With 1 base clipped from V and 2 bases from J, the junction kept 8 bases outside the gene matches. The CDR3 has 16 amino acids. Germline V gives CDR1 SGHTA, CDR2 FQGNSA. This CDR3 reads CASSLDGGGKPYEQYF. In nucleotides, the CDR3 is TGTGCCAGCAGCTTAGATGGGGGGGGGAAACCCTACGAGCAGTACTTC.

V gene TRBV9 combines with J gene TRBJ2-4, with D maybe TRBD2 (5 bases). V was trimmed by 3 bases and J by 7 bases, leaving 17 bases between them. The V gene's germline CDR1 is SGDLS and CDR2 YYNGEE. The CDR3 runs 15 residues. The CDR3 reads CASSASPRVGNIQYF. The CDR3 coding sequence is TGTGCCAGCAGCGCTTCCCCGAGGGTGGGGAACATTCAGTACTTC.

This clone was seen just once. This chain uses TRBV6-5 with TRBJ2-1, with 9 nucleotides matching TRBD2. The CDR3 spans 15 residues. V lost 5 bases, J lost 5 bases, and 7 bases stayed unmatched. Germline V lookup: CDR1 MNHEY, CDR2 SVGAGI. CDR3 region: CASSPSGIVNNEQFF. As DNA, the CDR3 is TGTGCCAGCAGTCCTAGCGGGATAGTCAACAATGAGCAGTTCTTC.

J is TRBJ2-1 and V is TRBV29-1; no reliable D call. Germline CDR1 is SQVTM and CDR2 is ANQGSEA. The CDR3 runs 12 residues. Deletions cut 5 bases from V and 1 base from J, with 6 bases between. The CDR3 DNA reads TGCAGCGTTCGTAAATCCTACAATGAGCAGTTCTTC. It translates to CSVRKSYNEQFF.